Listed below are T cell receptor beta chains from one sample, sequenced in a study of blood T cell repertoires in COVID-19. Clones were read by immunoSEQ multiplex PCR, and TCRdb kept only the in-frame ones, dropping some. The data show 110,000 or so clones, approximately 86% seen once. Material: peripheral blood. The receptors derive from a human donor in a cohort sampled during active COVID-19. Each CDR3 is given with its conserved first and last residue.

J gene: TRBJ2-3
V gene: TRBV5-1
CDR3 protein: CASSLGGGSTDTQYF

J gene: TRBJ1-1
V gene: TRBV29-1
CDR3 protein: CSVAGTGGRNTEAFF

J gene: TRBJ2-7
V gene: TRBV29-1
CDR3 protein: CSVDRGNGYEQYF

J gene: TRBJ1-2
V gene: TRBV10-3
CDR3 protein: CAIRDTAYGYTF

J gene: TRBJ1-2
V gene: TRBV11-2
CDR3 protein: CASSYGLNSVSYGYTF

J gene: TRBJ1-2
V gene: TRBV6-5
CDR3 protein: CASSIGEIGYGYTF

J gene: TRBJ1-1
V gene: TRBV29-1
CDR3 protein: CSVSGMNTEAFF

J gene: TRBJ1-5
V gene: TRBV19
CDR3 protein: CASRRTGEDQPQHF

J gene: TRBJ2-3
V gene: TRBV5-4
CDR3 protein: CASSKGDRTTDTQYF

J gene: TRBJ1-6
V gene: TRBV2
CDR3 protein: CASSEARTNNSPLHF

J gene: TRBJ1-5
V gene: TRBV6-6
CDR3 protein: CASSYSRDSHQPQHF

J gene: TRBJ2-1
V gene: TRBV11-3
CDR3 protein: CASSLGTSASYNEQFF

J gene: TRBJ2-3
V gene: TRBV2
CDR3 protein: CASPRDSTDTQYF

J gene: TRBJ2-6
V gene: TRBV4-1
CDR3 protein: CASSQERSGISSGANVLTF

J gene: TRBJ2-5
V gene: TRBV5-5
CDR3 protein: CASRAQETQYF

J gene: TRBJ1-2
V gene: TRBV6-5
CDR3 protein: CASSSPGRGGGYTF

J gene: TRBJ1-4
V gene: TRBV5-5
CDR3 protein: CASSLGTGDATNEKLFF

J gene: TRBJ1-1
V gene: TRBV6-2/TRBV6-3
CDR3 protein: CASSPTTGNTEAFF

J gene: TRBJ2-7
V gene: TRBV19
CDR3 protein: CASSIAWTSGAYEQYF

J gene: TRBJ2-7
V gene: TRBV18
CDR3 protein: CASSEGQVTYEQYF

J gene: TRBJ2-7
V gene: TRBV10-1
CDR3 protein: CASSKVAGRSYEQYF

J gene: TRBJ2-1
V gene: TRBV4-2
CDR3 protein: CASIRVGAGGPNEQFF

J gene: TRBJ1-2
V gene: TRBV19
CDR3 protein: CASSKGQHSHYGYTF

J gene: TRBJ2-5
V gene: TRBV19
CDR3 protein: CASSAWESPALGAQYF

J gene: TRBJ2-4
V gene: TRBV6-1
CDR3 protein: CASSEAGAGRLSGDF

J gene: TRBJ2-1
V gene: TRBV18
CDR3 protein: CASSTLASTTYNEQFF

J gene: TRBJ1-5
V gene: TRBV5-1
CDR3 protein: CASSPEDARSQPQHF

J gene: TRBJ2-5
V gene: TRBV4-1
CDR3 protein: CASSQGRLQETQYF

J gene: TRBJ2-7
V gene: TRBV6-6
CDR3 protein: CASSPGTSGGADHEQYF

J gene: TRBJ1-2
V gene: TRBV27
CDR3 protein: CASSGGYGYTF

J gene: TRBJ1-2
V gene: TRBV11-2
CDR3 protein: CASSPMAGQSYGYTF

J gene: TRBJ2-7
V gene: TRBV11-2
CDR3 protein: CASSREGGLAGVFQYF

J gene: TRBJ1-1
V gene: TRBV9
CDR3 protein: CASSVVADPGGGNTEAFF

J gene: TRBJ2-5
V gene: TRBV11-1
CDR3 protein: CASSFLAGPETQYF

J gene: TRBJ2-2
V gene: TRBV6-6
CDR3 protein: CASSYTLGGTGELFF

J gene: TRBJ2-5
V gene: TRBV5-1
CDR3 protein: CASSFWGREKWTQYF

J gene: TRBJ2-3
V gene: TRBV4-1
CDR3 protein: CASSQPGVFVRDTQYF

J gene: TRBJ2-7
V gene: TRBV19
CDR3 protein: CASSSAQGGRDEQYF

J gene: TRBJ1-4
V gene: TRBV27
CDR3 protein: CASSLTPSMGSTNEKLFF

J gene: TRBJ1-1
V gene: TRBV12-3/TRBV12-4
CDR3 protein: CASSYRRSTEAFF